Listed below are T cell receptor beta chains from one sample, sequenced in a study of shared clonotypes between healthy human individuals. Libraries were prepared by immunoSEQ multiplex PCR; TCRdb keeps only in-frame clonotypes and omits some of them. The data contain some 980,000 clones, 76% of them singletons. Sequencing was done on a sample of memory CD4+ T cells sorted from blood. The receptors come from a man between 18 and 35 years old in good health. The CDR3 runs from the conserved cysteine through the conserved F or W. The D gene is left open where the match is weak. The listing skips clone size in some rows; elsewhere it reads once, few, many or a size class.

TRBV28,TRBJ2-3,TRBD2,NA,CASRGTKTSTDTQYF,TGTGCCAGCAGAGGGACTAAAACTAGCACAGATACGCAGTATTTT
TRBV7-2,TRBJ2-7,TRBD1,NA,CASSLVGQGLYEQYF,TGTGCCAGCAGCTTAGTCGGACAGGGACTTTACGAGCAGTACTTC
TRBV7-9,TRBJ1-4,NA,NA,CASSLGPKWNEKLFF,TGTGCCAGCAGCTTAGGGCCCAAGTGGAATGAAAAACTGTTTTTT
TRBV4-2,TRBJ2-3,NA,NA,CASSQEVRGPRRTDTQYF,TGTGCCAGCAGCCAAGAAGTCCGGGGCCCTCGTCGCACAGATACGCAGTATTTT
TRBV28,TRBJ2-7,NA,few,CASGRSYEQYF,TGTGCCAGCGGACGGTCCTACGAGCAGTACTTC
TRBV5-6,TRBJ2-3,TRBD2,once,CASRHGTSGRWDTQYF,TGTGCCAGCAGGCACGGGACTAGCGGGAGGTGGGATACGCAGTATTTT
TRBV7-8,TRBJ2-7,TRBD1,NA,CASSSQGVYEQYF,TGTGCCAGCAGCTCACAGGGGGTCTACGAGCAGTACTTC
TRBV7-6,TRBJ1-1,NA,NA,CASSLQSQSYTEAFF,TGTGCCAGCAGCTTACAGTCACAGAGTTACACTGAAGCTTTCTTT
TRBV5-4,TRBJ1-1,TRBD1,NA,CASSFRDRAYTEAFF,TGTGCCAGCAGCTTCCGGGACAGGGCTTACACTGAAGCTTTCTTT
TRBV6-4,TRBJ2-3,NA,NA,CASSEDSTFLTDTQYF,TGTGCCAGCAGTGAGGACAGCACGTTCCTCACAGATACGCAGTATTTT
TRBV19,TRBJ2-1,NA,NA,CASSSPPEYVEQFF,TGTGCCAGTAGTTCGCCACCCGAGTACGTTGAGCAGTTCTTC
TRBV30,TRBJ1-2,NA,NA,CAWSVLRGYGYTF,TGTGCCTGGAGTGTACTTCGGGGCTATGGCTACACCTTC
TRBV30,TRBJ1-2,NA,NA,CAWSVSSYGYTF,TGTGCCTGGAGCGTGTCCTCCTATGGCTACACCTTC
TRBV30,TRBJ1-2,NA,many,CAWSVRRGASGYTF,TGTGCCTGGAGTGTGAGACGGGGGGCGTCTGGCTACACCTTC
TRBV10-1,TRBJ2-5,TRBD2,few,CASSAMGLAGGPPYEETQYF,TGCGCCAGCAGTGCAATGGGACTAGCGGGAGGGCCTCCGTATGAAGAGACCCAGTACTTC
TRBV6-5,TRBJ1-3,NA,NA,CASRRDSRSGNTIYF,TGTGCCAGCAGAAGGGACTCCCGCTCTGGAAACACCATATATTTT
TRBV10-3,TRBJ1-6,NA,NA,CAISEDRNSPLHF,TGTGCCATCAGTGAAGACAGGAATTCACCCCTCCACTTT
TRBV13,TRBJ2-2,TRBD2,few,CARGQRGGTGELFF,TGTGCCAGAGGACAGCGGGGGGGCACCGGGGAGCTGTTTTTT
TRBV6-5,TRBJ2-1,TRBD2,NA,CASGLVSGEQFF,TGTGCCAGCGGACTAGTCTCGGGTGAGCAGTTCTTC
TRBV4-1,TRBJ1-2,NA,few,CASRRFEEGVPSYVYTF,TGCGCCAGCAGACGATTCGAGGAGGGGGTGCCCTCCTATGTCTACACCTTC
TRBV7-7,TRBJ2-1,NA,NA,CASSPDSYNEQFF,TGTGCTAGCAGTCCTGACTCCTACAATGAGCAGTTCTTC
TRBV5-4,TRBJ2-5,TRBD2,NA,CASSSGTSGAQETQYF,TGTGCCAGCAGCTCCGGGACTAGCGGAGCACAAGAGACCCAGTACTTC
TRBV29-1,TRBJ2-7,NA,few,CSVRFGAYEQYF,TGCAGCGTTCGATTTGGGGCCTACGAGCAGTACTTC
TRBV25-1,TRBJ1-2,NA,NA,CASIGNHYGYTF,TGTGCCAGCATAGGGAACCACTATGGCTACACCTTC
TRBV7-9,TRBJ2-4,TRBD1,NA,CAIGTGAKNIQYF,TGTGCCATCGGGACAGGAGCCAAAAACATTCAGTACTTC
TRBV14,TRBJ2-5,NA,once,CASSQLAQETQYF,TGTGCCAGCAGCCAACTGGCCCAAGAGACCCAGTACTTC
TRBV10-3,TRBJ1-6,NA,NA,CAISESPGDNSPLHF,TGTGCCATCAGTGAGTCGCCAGGGGATAATTCACCCCTCCACTTT
TRBV7-9,TRBJ2-6,TRBD1,once,CASSLWGQGTNVLTF,TGTGCCAGCAGCTTATGGGGACAGGGGACAAACGTCCTGACTTTC
TRBV19,TRBJ2-5,TRBD2,NA,CASSIGAGEETQYF,TGTGCCAGTAGTATAGGAGCGGGGGAAGAGACCCAGTACTTC
TRBV10-2,TRBJ1-6,NA,NA,CASTGTGRGSPLHF,TGCGCCAGCACTGGGACGGGCCGGGGATCACCCCTCCACTTT
TRBV10-2,TRBJ2-7,NA,once,CASSSIIYEQYF,TGCGCCAGCAGCAGTATCATCTACGAGCAGTACTTC
TRBV10-2,TRBJ1-2,NA,NA,CASTDGLAGYTF,TGCGCCAGCACCGACGGGTTGGCCGGCTACACCTTC
TRBV7-8,TRBJ1-2,TRBD1,once,CASSLVGGWTGGGYTF,TGTGCCAGCAGCTTAGTTGGGGGGTGGACAGGAGGTGGCTACACCTTC
TRBV6-1,TRBJ2-1,NA,once,CASRAYGGRTNEQFF,TGTGCCAGCAGAGCATACGGGGGGCGAACCAATGAGCAGTTCTTC
TRBV7-9,TRBJ2-7,NA,NA,CASGGQSVYEQYF,TGTGCCAGCGGCGGGCAGAGCGTCTACGAGCAGTACTTC
TRBV2,TRBJ2-7,TRBD1,few,CASSTFDRGPYEQYF,TGTGCCAGCAGCACCTTCGACAGGGGCCCCTACGAGCAGTACTTC
TRBV6-5,TRBJ1-2,NA,NA,CASSYSKNRRDYGYTF,TGTGCCAGCAGTTACTCGAAAAATCGCCGAGACTATGGCTACACCTTC